Listed here are 17 T cell receptor beta chains from one sample, sequenced in a study of cytomegalovirus exposure and HLA in healthy donors (dated by TCRdb to 2016 to 2017). Preparation of the library involved the immunoSEQ multiplex PCR assay. A mixture of 60 forward primers for TCR Vbeta segments and 13 reverse primers for TCR Jbeta segments was used in the multiplex PCR. TCRdb re-hosts the immuneACCESS table, in-frame sequences only. Its copies lack some clones; in the studies checked, an unresolved V gene accounts for under half of them, and the cause for the rest is not known. Present in this sample are about 82,000 clones, approximately 74% of which were seen just once. The ten largest clones take up around 6.5% of the sample. The sample consisted of PBMCs. The receptors derive from a woman aged 50 to 60 in good health and CMV-seropositive.

The rearrangement uses TRBV27 and TRBJ1-1, with 8 bases matching TRBD1. The V gene end was trimmed by 8 bases and the J gene end by 7 bases; junction bases not matched to a gene: 6. CDR1 is MNHEY and CDR2 is SMNVEV in the germline V gene (reference sequence). The CDR3 consists of 12 residues. This CDR3 is CASWTGLSEAFF. The CDR3 DNA reads as TGTGCCAGCTGGACAGGGCTTAGTGAAGCTTTCTTT.

This rearrangement joins TRBV5-1 to TRBJ1-1, with D hard to call. Trimming cost V 0 bases and J 2 bases, with 5 bases left between them. Looked up from germline, CDR1 is SGHRS and CDR2 is YFSETQ. The CDR3 spans 13 residues. The CDR3 nucleotides are TGCGCCAGCAGCTTGGCAGAAAACACTGAAGCTTTCTTT. The encoded protein is CASSLAENTEAFF.

The chain links TRBV9 to TRBJ1-3; 7 bases fit TRBD1. Germline loops: CDR1 SGDLS, CDR2 YYNGEE. This CDR3 spans 15 amino acids. With V trimmed by 1 base and J by 3 bases, 4 bases remained unmatched. The CDR3 DNA sequence: TGTGCCAGCAGCGTACAGGGGGTATTTGGAAACACCATATATTTT. Its protein is CASSVQGVFGNTIYF. The whole variable domain, filled in from reference TRBV9 and TRBJ1-3, reads DSGVTQTPKHLITATGQRVTLRCSPRSGDLSVYWYQQSLDQGLQFLIQYYNGEERAKGNILERFSAQQFPDLHSELNLSSLELGDSALYFCASSVQGVFGNTIYFGEGSWLTVV.

This chain uses TRBV6-5 with TRBJ1-5; 8 positions match TRBD1. Germline assignment: CDR1 MNHEY and CDR2 SVGAGI. The length of the CDR3 is 14 residues. Trimming removed 6 bases from V and 2 bases from J; junction bases left unmatched: 3. The CDR3 protein is CASRPDRGNQPQHF. For the CDR3, the DNA is TGTGCCAGCAGGCCGGACAGGGGCAATCAGCCCCAGCATTTT.

This sequence joins TRBV5-1 and TRBJ2-2, with a weak D call TRBD1 (5 bases). Germline assignment: CDR1 SGHRS and CDR2 YFSETQ. Trimming shortened V by 5 bases and J by 5 bases, and 13 bases separated the two germline ends. The CDR3 is 14 residues long. The CDR3 reads CASRQQEITGELFF. The CDR3 region has the DNA TGCGCCAGCAGGCAACAGGAGATAACCGGGGAGCTGTTTTTT.

There are a few counts of this clone. The J gene is TRBJ2-5, the V gene TRBV9, with D perhaps matching TRBD1 (6 bases). This CDR3 comprises 14 residues. Looked up from germline, CDR1 is SGDLS and CDR2 is YYNGEE. V dropped 0 bases and J dropped 5 bases, with 11 bases sitting between them. The chain's CDR3 is CASSVDYRAETQYF. For the CDR3, the DNA is TGTGCCAGCAGCGTAGACTACAGGGCGGAGACCCAGTACTTC.

This sequence joins TRBV27 and TRBJ2-7; a possible D gene is TRBD1 (6 bases). CDR1 is MNHEY and CDR2 is SMNVEV in the germline V gene (reference sequence). V dropped 5 bases and J dropped 2 bases, with 10 bases sitting between them. The CDR3 is 13 residues long. CDR3 region: CASSPYRAYEQYF. The CDR3 DNA reads TGTGCCAGCAGTCCCTACAGGGCCTACGAGCAGTACTTC.

CDR3 region: CASSLSRGTTYEQYF. As DNA, the CDR3 is TGTGCCAGCAGTTTATCGCGGGGCACCACCTACGAGCAGTACTTC. This chain links TRBV27 with TRBJ2-7; TRBD2 is a possible D gene (6 bases). The CDR3 contains 15 residues. V was trimmed by 0 bases and J by 2 bases, leaving 11 bases between them. Germline CDR1 MNHEY, CDR2 SMNVEV (reference sequence).

This chain joins TRBV11-3 and TRBJ2-1, with 13 bases lining up with TRBD2. V dropped 3 bases and J dropped 6; count of bases not matched to a gene: 2. The germline V gene encodes CDR1 SGHNT and CDR2 YENEEA. This CDR3 has 15 residues. The CDR3 is CASSLGTSGINEQFF. The CDR3 DNA is TGTGCCAGCAGCTTGGGGACTAGCGGGATCAATGAGCAGTTCTTC.

The rearrangement uses TRBV28 and TRBJ1-2; weak D call: TRBD1 (5 bases). V lost 6 bases and J lost 4, with 12 bases in between. This CDR3 spans 13 amino acids. The germline CDR1 and CDR2 sequences are MDHEN and SYDVKM. The CDR3, as DNA: TGTGCCAGCAGCCCACAGGCGGCCTATGGCTACACCTTC. Amino acids: CASSPQAAYGYTF.

The chain uses TRBV5-1 and TRBJ2-5; TRBD2 matches 8 bases. There are 14 residues in the CDR3. Germline trimming cut 4 bases from V and 4 bases from J; bases unmatched to any gene: 6. Germline V gene lookup returns CDR1 SGHRS and CDR2 YFSETQ. The CDR3 loop reads CASSREGRGETQYF. DNA for the CDR3: TGCGCCAGCAGCCGGGAGGGGCGGGGAGAGACCCAGTACTTC.

Written as DNA, the CDR3 is TGTGCCACCAGCAGAAGAGCGGGGAGCACAGATACGCAGTATTTT. It translates to CATSRRAGSTDTQYF. The V and J genes are TRBV15 and TRBJ2-3; 7 nucleotides match TRBD2. CDR1 LNHNV and CDR2 YYDKDF come from the germline V gene (reference sequence). V shed 2 bases, J shed 0 bases, and the junction held 2 bases outside the gene matches. The CDR3 is 15 amino acids.

The V and J genes are TRBV6-5 and TRBJ2-1, with 8 bases lining up with TRBD2. The CDR3 loop spans 15 amino acids. J lost 0 bases, V lost 6 bases, and 4 bases had no gene match. The germline V gene has CDR1 MNHEY and CDR2 SVGAGI. The CDR3 DNA sequence: TGTGCCAGCAGCCGTGGGACTAGCTCCTACAATGAGCAGTTCTTC. It codes for CASSRGTSSYNEQFF.

The chain is built from TRBV14 and TRBJ2-1, with TRBD2 matching 7 bases. This CDR3 has 13 amino acids. Per the germline V gene, CDR1 is SGHDN and CDR2 is FVKESK. V was pared by 6 bases and J by 4 bases, with 3 bases of the junction left unmatched. The CDR3: CASSRGGYNEQFF. As DNA, the CDR3 is TGTGCCAGCAGTCGCGGGGGATACAATGAGCAGTTCTTC.

The genes are TRBV30 and TRBJ2-7, with a weak D call TRBD1 (5 bases). The CDR3 contains 13 residues. CDR1 and CDR2 (germline): GTSNPN, SVGIG (reference sequence). V lost 0 bases and J lost 2, with 8 bases in between. CDR3 sequence (DNA): TGTGCCTGGAGTGTCCAGGGCACCTACGAGCAGTACTTC. Translation: CAWSVQGTYEQYF.

This chain uses TRBV5-6 with TRBJ1-2; D ambiguous. This CDR3 has 17 amino acids. The V end lost 0 bases, the J end lost 0 bases, and 15 bases lay between the germline ends. CDR1 is SGHDT and CDR2 is YYEEEE in the germline V gene. CDR3 loop: CASSLEHRTTTNYGYTF. The CDR3 DNA sequence: TGTGCCAGCAGCTTGGAGCACAGAACAACGACTAACTATGGCTACACCTTC.

This clone was seen only a few times. This chain joins TRBV4-1 and TRBJ2-3; possible D gene TRBD1, 5 bases. Germline V lookup: CDR1 MGHRA, CDR2 YSYEKL. The CDR3 contains 16 residues. Trimming took 1 base from V and 0 from J, leaving 11 bases between them. The CDR3 DNA sequence: TGCGCCAGCAGCCAAGGCCCGACAGCTAGCACAGATACGCAGTATTTT. Its translation: CASSQGPTASTDTQYF.